The clone carrying this T cell receptor beta chain was counted at least ten times. The entry originates in a study of HIV-infected children after antiretroviral therapy interruption. A 3' RACE protocol on RNA, with unique molecular identifiers, produced the TCR library. TCRdb re-derived calls from the 3' RACE reads in MiXCR, one entry per CDR3 protein. The sample lists over 35,000 distinct CDR3 sequences, approximately 6.1% occurring once. Noted treatment: PENTA 11 planned treatment interruption arm or continuous ART arm. This TCR derives from a pool of human donors with HIV. The specimen was CD45RA+ CD4+ T cells from PBMCs, pooled from several time points, collected from a donor given antiretroviral therapy, either interrupted or continuous. Subset described: naive CD4+ CD45RA+ CD45RO- T cells.

CDR3 sequence reads: CASSLLSEQFF. DNA for the CDR3: TGTGCCAGCAGCTTACTTAGTGAGCAGTTCTTC. The chain joins TRBV11-2 to TRBJ2-1; D is ambiguous. Trimming stripped 2 bases from V and 9 bases from J, with 5 bases between. CDR1 and CDR2 from the germline V gene are SGHAT and FQNNGV. CDR3 length: 11 amino acids. Drawing the rest from reference TRBV11-2 and TRBJ2-1, the complete variable domain is EAGVAQSPRYKIIEKRQSVAFWCNPISGHATLYWYQQILGQGPKLLIQFQNNGVVDDSQLPKDRFSAERLKGVDSTLKIQPAKLEDSAVYLCASSLLSEQFFGPGTRLTVL.